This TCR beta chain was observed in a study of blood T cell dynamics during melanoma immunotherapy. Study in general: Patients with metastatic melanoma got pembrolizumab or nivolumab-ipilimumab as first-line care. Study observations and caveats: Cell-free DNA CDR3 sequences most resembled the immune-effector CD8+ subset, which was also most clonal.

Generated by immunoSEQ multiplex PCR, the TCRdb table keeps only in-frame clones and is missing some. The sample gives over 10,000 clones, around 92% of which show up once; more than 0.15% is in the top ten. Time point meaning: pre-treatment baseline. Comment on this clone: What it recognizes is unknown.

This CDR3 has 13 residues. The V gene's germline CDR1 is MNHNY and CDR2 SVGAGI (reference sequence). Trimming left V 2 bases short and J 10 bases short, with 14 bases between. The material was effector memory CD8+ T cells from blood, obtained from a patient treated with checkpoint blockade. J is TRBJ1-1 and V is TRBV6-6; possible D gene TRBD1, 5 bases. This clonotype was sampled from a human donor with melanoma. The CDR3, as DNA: TGTGCCAGCAGTTACATAAAAAGACAGATAGCTTTCTTT. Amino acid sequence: CASSYIKRQIAFF.